This T cell receptor beta chain was sequenced for a study of early T cells in non-severe SARS-CoV-2 infection. This clonotype was detected ten times or more. With V trimmed by 1 base and J by 1 base, 9 bases remained unmatched. CDR3 size: 17 residues. The germline CDR1 and CDR2 sequences are DFQATT and SNEGSKA (reference sequence). Individual cDNA molecules were tagged with unique molecular identifiers, the study reported. TCRdb called the 5' RACE reads again in MiXCR, with one record for every CDR3 protein. The sample lists around 33,000 distinct CDR3 sequences, 5.5% to 7.5% occurring once. The sample taken for sequencing was whole blood. The V and J genes are TRBV20-1 and TRBJ2-1; 8 bases line up with TRBD2. This TCR derives from an adult who was a healthcare worker with PCR-confirmed SARS-CoV-2 infection or an uninfected control (not recorded which). The CDR3 region has the DNA TGCAGTGCTAGAGGCCGCGGTCGGGGGGGGTCCTACAATGAGCAGTTCTTC. Translation: CSARGRGRGGSYNEQFF.